The T cell receptor beta chain described here comes from a study of T cells in Graves' hyperthyroidism and ophthalmopathy. This clonotype has more than one count but fewer than ten. RNA transcripts yielded amplified TCR beta CDR3 regions. Researchers ran a first-round RT-PCR on the TCR CDR3 using the HTBI primer set. TCRdb re-derived calls from the multiplex PCR reads in MiXCR, one entry per CDR3 protein. The sample lists around 400,000 distinct CDR3 sequences, 15% to 19% occurring once. The study left out patients who had uncontrolled infection, other autoimmune disease, pregnancy or lactation. Diagnosing involved the use of clinical symptoms, serum thyroxine and TRAb, thyroid ultrasound and orbital computed tomography. Germline trimming cut 4 bases from V and 2 bases from J; bases unmatched to any gene: 8. Germline values: CDR1 SGHNT, CDR2 YYREEE (reference sequence). The CDR3 loop spans 15 amino acids.

This receptor was identified in a woman between 18 and 29 years old with Graves' hyperthyroidism that later progressed to Graves' ophthalmopathy. Input material: blood. This rearrangement joins TRBV5-4 to TRBJ2-7, with 8 bases fitting TRBD1. CDR3 protein: CASSRTGPITYEQYF. The DNA for the CDR3 is TGTGCCAGCAGCAGGACAGGGCCCATAACCTACGAGCAGTACTTC.